The 5 T cell receptor beta chains reported below all come from one sample, sequenced in a study of blood T cell repertoires in COVID-19. Libraries were prepared by immunoSEQ multiplex PCR; TCRdb keeps only in-frame clonotypes and omits some of them. This table has around 240,000 clones, 83% appearing once. Sequenced material: peripheral blood. All receptors derive from a woman between 45 and 65 years old with acute or convalescent COVID-19.

The V call is TRBV10-3, the J call TRBJ2-1, with TRBD2 matching over 8 bases. Germline V gene lookup returns CDR1 ENHRY and CDR2 SYGVKD. CDR3 length: 15 residues. Germline trimming cut 11 bases from V and 6 bases from J; bases unmatched to any gene: 15. The CDR3 region has the DNA TGTGCCCTCGCTAGCGGGCTTGACTTTGTCAATGAGCAGTTCTTC. It yields the protein CALASGLDFVNEQFF.

J is TRBJ2-2 and V is TRBV7-8, with TRBD2 matching 14 bases. Germline V gene data show CDR1 as SGHVS and CDR2 as FQNEAQ. The trim removed 5 bases at V and 2 bases at J, leaving 10 bases unmatched. The CDR3 covers 19 residues. The CDR3 nucleotides read TGTGCCAGCAGCCCTAGGACTAGCGGGGGGTATTTCAACACCGGGGAGCTGTTTTTT. Protein sequence: CASSPRTSGGYFNTGELFF.

V usage is TRBV3-1 (or the pseudogene TRBV3-2) and J usage is TRBJ1-2, with 10 bases that match TRBD1. The V gene's germline CDR1 is LGHDT and CDR2 YNNKEL (reference sequence). The CDR3 is made up of 15 amino acids. After removal of 4 bases from V and 6 bases from J, the junction contained 8 bases not matched to a gene. In nucleotides, the CDR3 is TGTGCCAGCAGCCGTACCGGGACAGGGGCCGATGGCTACACCTTC. It specifies CASSRTGTGADGYTF.

This clone appeared once. The chain recombines TRBV30 with TRBJ1-5; 7 bases line up with TRBD1. In germline, CDR1 is GTSNPN, CDR2 SVGIG (reference sequence). Germline trimming cut 2 bases from V and 1 base from J; bases unmatched to any gene: 8. There are 16 residues in the CDR3. The DNA for the CDR3 is TGTGCCTGGAGTACATCCGGGACAGTAAGCAATCAGCCCCAGCATTTT. It encodes CAWSTSGTVSNQPQHF.

This clone showed up just a few times. J is TRBJ2-1 and V is TRBV14, with 15 bases fitting TRBD2. This CDR3 comprises 17 residues. Germline V lookup: CDR1 SGHDN, CDR2 FVKESK. V shed 4 bases and J 7 bases; nucleotides not matched to a gene: 8. DNA for the CDR3: TGTGCCAGCAGCCTTCCGGGACTAGCGGGAGGTTTGAATGAGCAGTTCTTC. Its protein is CASSLPGLAGGLNEQFF.